This T cell receptor beta chain was sequenced in a study of blood T cells in healthy people across ages. The CDR3 extends over 18 amino acids. Germline V gene sequence: CDR1 PRHDT, CDR2 FYEKMQ (reference sequence). J gave up 0 bases and V 0 bases, and 7 bases lay outside the gene matches. Study-level results: Donors of long life had a larger count of naive CD4+ cells and greater diversity than aged donors. Underestimates were what the diversity estimates from one million T cells were considered to be. Strong correlation existed between TCR beta diversity and naive T cell percentage.

This clonotype was counted only a few times. The antigen is unknown. Primed by a sample-barcoded 5' primer and a J-beta primer mix, a second PCR proceeded for roughly 6 to 12 cycles. TCRdb recomputed calls from the 5' RACE reads with MiXCR, one row per CDR3 protein. The table has over 950,000 distinct CDR3 sequences, 35% to 40% seen once; the top ten hold 10% to 15%. The TCR comes from a man between 18 and 29 years old in good health. The sequenced sample consisted of blood. The chain links TRBV13 to TRBJ1-2; 10 bases agree with TRBD1. In DNA form, the CDR3 reads TGTGCCAGCAGCTTAGGTCGGACAGGGGGTACCACTAACTATGGCTACACCTTC. It encodes CASSLGRTGGTTNYGYTF.